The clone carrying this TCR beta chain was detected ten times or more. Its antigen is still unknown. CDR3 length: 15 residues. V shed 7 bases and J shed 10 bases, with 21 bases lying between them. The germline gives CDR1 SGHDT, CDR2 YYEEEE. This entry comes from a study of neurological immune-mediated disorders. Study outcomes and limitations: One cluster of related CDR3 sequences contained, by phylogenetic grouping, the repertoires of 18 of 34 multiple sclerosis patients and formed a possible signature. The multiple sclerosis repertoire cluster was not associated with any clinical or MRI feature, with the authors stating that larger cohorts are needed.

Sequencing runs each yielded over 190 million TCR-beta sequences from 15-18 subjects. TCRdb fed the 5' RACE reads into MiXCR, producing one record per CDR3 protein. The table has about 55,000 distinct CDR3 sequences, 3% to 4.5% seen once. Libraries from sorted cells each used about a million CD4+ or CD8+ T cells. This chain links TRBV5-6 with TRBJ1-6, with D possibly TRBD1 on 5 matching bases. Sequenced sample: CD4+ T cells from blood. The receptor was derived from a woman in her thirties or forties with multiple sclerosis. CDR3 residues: CASREGTYGGSPLHF. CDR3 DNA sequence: TGTGCCAGCCGGGAAGGGACGTACGGGGGATCACCCCTCCACTTT.